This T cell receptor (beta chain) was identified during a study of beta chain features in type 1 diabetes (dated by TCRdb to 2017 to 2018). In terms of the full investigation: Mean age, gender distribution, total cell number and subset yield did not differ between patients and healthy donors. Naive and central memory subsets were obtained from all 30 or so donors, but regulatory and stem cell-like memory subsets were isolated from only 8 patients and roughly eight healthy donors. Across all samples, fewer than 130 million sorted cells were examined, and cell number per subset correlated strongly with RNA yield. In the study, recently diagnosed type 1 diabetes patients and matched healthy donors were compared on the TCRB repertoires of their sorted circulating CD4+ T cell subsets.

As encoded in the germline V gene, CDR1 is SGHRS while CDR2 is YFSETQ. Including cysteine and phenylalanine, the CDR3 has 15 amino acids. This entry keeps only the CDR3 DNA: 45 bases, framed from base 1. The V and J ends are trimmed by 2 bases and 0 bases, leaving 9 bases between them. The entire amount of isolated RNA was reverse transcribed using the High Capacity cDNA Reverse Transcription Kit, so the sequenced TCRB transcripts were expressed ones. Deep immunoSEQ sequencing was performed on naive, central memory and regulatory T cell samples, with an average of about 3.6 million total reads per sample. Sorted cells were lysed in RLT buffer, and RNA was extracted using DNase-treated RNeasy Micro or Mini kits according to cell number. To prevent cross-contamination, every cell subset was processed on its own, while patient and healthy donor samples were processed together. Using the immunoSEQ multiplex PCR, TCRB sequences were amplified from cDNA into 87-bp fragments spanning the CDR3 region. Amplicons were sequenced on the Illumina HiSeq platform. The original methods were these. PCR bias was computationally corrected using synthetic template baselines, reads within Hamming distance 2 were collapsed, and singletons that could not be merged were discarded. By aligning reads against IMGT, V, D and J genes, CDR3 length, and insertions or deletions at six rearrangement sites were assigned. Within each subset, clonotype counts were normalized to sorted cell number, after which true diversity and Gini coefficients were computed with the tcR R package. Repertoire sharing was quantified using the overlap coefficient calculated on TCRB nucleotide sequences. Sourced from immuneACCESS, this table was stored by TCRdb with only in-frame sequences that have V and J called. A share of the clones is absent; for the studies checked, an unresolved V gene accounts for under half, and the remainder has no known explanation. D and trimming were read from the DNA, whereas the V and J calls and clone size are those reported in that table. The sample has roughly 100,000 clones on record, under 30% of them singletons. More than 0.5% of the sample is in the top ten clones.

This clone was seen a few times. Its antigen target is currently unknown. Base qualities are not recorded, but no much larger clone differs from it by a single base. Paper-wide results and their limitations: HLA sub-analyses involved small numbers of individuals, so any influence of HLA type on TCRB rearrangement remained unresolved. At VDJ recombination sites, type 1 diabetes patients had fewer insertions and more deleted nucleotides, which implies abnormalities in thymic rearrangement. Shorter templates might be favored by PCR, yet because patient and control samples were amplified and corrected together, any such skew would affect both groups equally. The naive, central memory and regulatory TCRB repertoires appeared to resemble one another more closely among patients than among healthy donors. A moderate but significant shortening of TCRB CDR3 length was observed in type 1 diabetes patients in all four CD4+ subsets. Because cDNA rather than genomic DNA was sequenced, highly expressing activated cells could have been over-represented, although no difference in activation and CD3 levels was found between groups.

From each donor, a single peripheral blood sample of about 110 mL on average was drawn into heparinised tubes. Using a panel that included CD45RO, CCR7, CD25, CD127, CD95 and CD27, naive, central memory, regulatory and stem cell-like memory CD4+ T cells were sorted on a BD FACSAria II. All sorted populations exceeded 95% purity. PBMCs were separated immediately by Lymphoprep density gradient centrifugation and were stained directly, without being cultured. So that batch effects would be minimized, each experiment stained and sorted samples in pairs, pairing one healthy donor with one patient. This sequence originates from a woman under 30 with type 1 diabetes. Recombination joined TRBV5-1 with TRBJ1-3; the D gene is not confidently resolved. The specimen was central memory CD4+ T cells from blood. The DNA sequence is TGCGCCAGCAGCTTAGGCGGGAGCTCTGGAAACACCATATATTTT. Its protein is CASSLGGSSGNTIYF.